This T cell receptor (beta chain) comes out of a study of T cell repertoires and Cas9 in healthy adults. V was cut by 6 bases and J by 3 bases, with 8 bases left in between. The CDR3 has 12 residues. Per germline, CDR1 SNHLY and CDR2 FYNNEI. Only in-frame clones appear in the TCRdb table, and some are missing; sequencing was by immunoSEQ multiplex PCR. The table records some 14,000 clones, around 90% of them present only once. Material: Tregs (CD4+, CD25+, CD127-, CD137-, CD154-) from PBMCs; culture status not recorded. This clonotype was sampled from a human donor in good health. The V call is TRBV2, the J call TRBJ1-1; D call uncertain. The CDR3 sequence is CASRETYTEAFF. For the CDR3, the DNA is TGTGCCAGCAGGGAGACATACACTGAAGCTTTCTTT.